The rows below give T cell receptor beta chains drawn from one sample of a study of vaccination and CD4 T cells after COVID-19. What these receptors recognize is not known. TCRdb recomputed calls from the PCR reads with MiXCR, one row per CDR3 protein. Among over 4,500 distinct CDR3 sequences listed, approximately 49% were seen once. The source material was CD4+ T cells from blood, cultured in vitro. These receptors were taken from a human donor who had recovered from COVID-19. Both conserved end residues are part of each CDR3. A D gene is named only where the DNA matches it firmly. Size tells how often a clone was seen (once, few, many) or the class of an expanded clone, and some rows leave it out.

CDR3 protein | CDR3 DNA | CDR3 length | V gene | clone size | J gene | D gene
CASGTPPGQVPSFRFVNYGYTF | TGTGCTAGTGGGACCCCTCCGGGACAGGTCCCCTCTTTTCGCTTTGTTAACTATGGCTACACCTTC | 22 | TRBV12-5 | . | TRBJ1-2 | TRBD1
CASSFEGNTIYF | TGTGCCAGCAGTTTCGAGGGAAACACCATATATTTT | 12 | TRBV12-3/TRBV12-4 | . | TRBJ1-3 | .
CASSPGGPGNTIYF | TGTGCCAGCAGCCCAGGGGGGCCTGGAAACACCATATATTTT | 14 | TRBV7-2 | . | TRBJ1-3 | TRBD1
CACTGQGRGGSPLHF | TGTGCCTGCACGGGGCAGGGGAGGGGAGGATCACCCCTCCACTTT | 15 | TRBV30 | once | TRBJ1-6 | .
CASSPQRGVNTDTQYF | TGTGCCAGCTCACCCCAGCGGGGGGTCAACACAGATACGCAGTATTTT | 16 | TRBV18 | . | TRBJ2-3 | TRBD2
CSAVDRGFTDTQYF | TGCAGTGCGGTGGACAGGGGGTTCACAGATACGCAGTATTTT | 14 | TRBV20-1 | few | TRBJ2-3 | TRBD1
CASSLTVQETQYF | TGTGCCAGCAGCTTGACAGTACAAGAGACCCAGTACTTC | 13 | TRBV5-6 | . | TRBJ2-5 | .
CASSIGQGTDTQYF | TGTGCCAGCAGCATAGGACAGGGCACAGATACGCAGTATTTT | 14 | TRBV5-5 | . | TRBJ2-3 | TRBD1
CASSSTQGANRGYTF | TGCGCCAGCAGCTCGACACAGGGGGCGAACAGAGGCTACACCTTC | 15 | TRBV5-1 | . | TRBJ1-2 | TRBD1
CSQTGGEGKNIQYF | TGCAGCCAGACAGGGGGCGAAGGCAAAAACATTCAGTACTTC | 14 | TRBV20-1 | . | TRBJ2-4 | TRBD1
CASSRGTTLQYGYTF | TGTGCCAGCAGCAGGGGGACAACTCTCCAATATGGCTACACCTTC | 15 | TRBV6-1 | . | TRBJ1-2 | TRBD1
CSARSGGSQETQYF | TGCAGTGCTAGGAGCGGGGGAAGCCAAGAGACCCAGTACTTC | 14 | TRBV20-1 | few | TRBJ2-5 | TRBD2
CASRESGGAGQPQHF | TGTGCCAGTAGGGAGTCAGGGGGCGCGGGTCAGCCCCAGCATTTT | 15 | TRBV19 | few | TRBJ1-5 | TRBD1
CASSLSGGGYNEQFF | TGTGCCAGCAGCCTTAGCGGGGGGGGTTACAATGAGCAGTTCTTC | 15 | TRBV7-2 | . | TRBJ2-1 | TRBD2
CASSQQRTGGWRNTEAFF | TGCGCCAGCAGTCAACAACGCACAGGGGGCTGGAGGAACACTGAAGCTTTCTTT | 18 | TRBV23-1 | . | TRBJ1-1 | TRBD1
CASSRDRNYGYTF | TGTGCCAGCAGCCGGGACAGGAACTATGGCTACACCTTC | 13 | TRBV11-3 | few | TRBJ1-2 | TRBD1
CASKQAAEGSEAFF | TGTGCCAGCAAACAGGCGGCCGAGGGGAGTGAAGCTTTCTTT | 14 | TRBV6-4 | . | TRBJ1-1 | .
CASSELRTSGGFEEETQYF | TGTGCCAGCAGTGAATTGAGGACTAGCGGGGGATTCGAGGAGGAGACCCAGTACTTC | 19 | TRBV6-4 | . | TRBJ2-5 | TRBD2
CASSSGTSDTETQYF | TGTGCCAGCAGCTCCGGGACTAGCGATACAGAGACCCAGTACTTC | 15 | TRBV7-2 | . | TRBJ2-5 | TRBD2
CASSRSGQGVQIEKLFF | TGTGCCAGCAGCCGCTCGGGACAGGGGGTACAGATTGAAAAACTGTTTTTT | 17 | TRBV7-8 | . | TRBJ1-4 | TRBD1